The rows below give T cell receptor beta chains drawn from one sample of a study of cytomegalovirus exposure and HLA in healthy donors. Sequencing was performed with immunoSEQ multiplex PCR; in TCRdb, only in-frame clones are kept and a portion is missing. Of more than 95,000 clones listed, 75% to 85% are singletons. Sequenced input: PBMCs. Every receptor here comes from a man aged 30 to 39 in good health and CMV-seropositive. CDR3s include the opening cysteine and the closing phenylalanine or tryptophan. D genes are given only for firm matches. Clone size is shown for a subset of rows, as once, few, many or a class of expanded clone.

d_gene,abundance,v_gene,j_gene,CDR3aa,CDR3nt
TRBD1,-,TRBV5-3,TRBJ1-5,CARSFGDRGRYVSNQPQHF,TGTGCCAGAAGCTTCGGAGACAGGGGCCGATATGTTAGCAATCAGCCCCAGCATTTT
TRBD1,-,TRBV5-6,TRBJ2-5,CASSLTGAAETQYF,TGTGCCAGCAGCTTGACAGGGGCCGCGGAGACCCAGTACTTC
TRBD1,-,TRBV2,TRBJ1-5,CASSGTGGNQPQHF,TGTGCCAGCAGTGGGACAGGGGGCAATCAGCCCCAGCATTTT
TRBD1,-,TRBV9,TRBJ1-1,CASSPQGLLNTEAFF,TGTGCCAGCAGCCCACAGGGGCTTCTGAACACTGAAGCTTTCTTT
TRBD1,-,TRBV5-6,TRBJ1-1,CASSLTGDFTEAFF,TGTGCCAGCAGCTTGACAGGGGATTTCACTGAAGCTTTCTTT
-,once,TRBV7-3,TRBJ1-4,CASSLGRGADEKLFF,TGTGCCAGCAGCCTCGGTCGGGGGGCGGATGAAAAACTGTTTTTT
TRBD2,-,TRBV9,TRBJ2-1,CASSVGVLAGGRVNEQFF,TGTGCCAGCAGCGTAGGGGTGTTAGCGGGGGGGCGGGTCAATGAGCAGTTCTTC
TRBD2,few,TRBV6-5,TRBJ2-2,CASSPGGARTGELFF,TGTGCCAGCAGTCCCGGGGGGGCGAGGACCGGGGAGCTGTTTTTT
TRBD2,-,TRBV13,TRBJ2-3,CASSQRTSGISTDTQYF,TGTGCCAGCAGCCAGCGGACTAGCGGGATAAGCACAGATACGCAGTATTTT
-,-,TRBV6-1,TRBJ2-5,CASTELGTQYF,TGTGCCAGCACCGAGCTAGGGACCCAGTACTTC
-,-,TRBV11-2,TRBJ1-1,CASSFQDGRVAFF,TGTGCCAGCAGCTTCCAAGACGGGAGGGTAGCTTTCTTT
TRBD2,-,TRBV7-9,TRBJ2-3,CASSLVAGGADTQYF,TGTGCCAGCAGCTTAGTCGCGGGGGGGGCAGATACGCAGTATTTT
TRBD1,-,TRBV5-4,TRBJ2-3,CASSTTGGIGTQYF,TGTGCCAGCAGCACCACAGGGGGGATAGGTACGCAGTATTTT
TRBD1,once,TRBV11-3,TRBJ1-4,CASWTGGSTNEKLFF,TGTGCCAGCTGGACAGGGGGTTCAACTAATGAAAAACTGTTTTTT
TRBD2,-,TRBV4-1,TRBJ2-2,CASSQKLAGDTGELFF,TGCGCCAGCAGCCAGAAACTAGCGGGGGACACCGGGGAGCTGTTTTTT
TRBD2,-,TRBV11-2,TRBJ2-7,CASSLLAASGHPGYF,TGTGCCAGCAGCTTATTAGCGGCTAGCGGGCACCCTGGGTACTTC
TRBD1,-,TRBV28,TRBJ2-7,CASRERSTGNTYEQYF,TGTGCCAGCAGGGAGCGATCGACAGGGAACACCTACGAGCAGTACTTC
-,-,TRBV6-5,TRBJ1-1,CASSLRQADTEAFF,TGTGCCAGCAGCCTCAGACAGGCGGACACTGAAGCTTTCTTT
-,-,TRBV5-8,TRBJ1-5,CASRPRGQYNQPQHF,TGTGCCAGCAGACCCCGAGGACAGTACAATCAGCCCCAGCATTTT
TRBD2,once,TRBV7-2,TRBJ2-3,CASGAPGGRADTQYF,TGTGCCAGCGGCGCCCCGGGGGGGAGGGCAGATACGCAGTATTTT
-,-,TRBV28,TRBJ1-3,CASSLVQGNTIYF,TGTGCCAGCAGTTTAGTTCAGGGAAACACCATATATTTT
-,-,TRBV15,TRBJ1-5,CATSRDRLGGDNQPQHF,TGTGCCACCAGCAGAGATCGACTGGGGGGAGACAATCAGCCCCAGCATTTT
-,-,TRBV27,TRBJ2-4,CASSRTDAKNIQYF,TGTGCCAGCAGCCGGACAGACGCCAAAAACATTCAGTACTTC
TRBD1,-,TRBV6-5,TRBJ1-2,CASSVEGQGIYGYTF,TGTGCCAGCAGTGTAGAGGGACAGGGGATTTATGGCTACACCTTC
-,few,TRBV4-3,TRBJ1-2,CASSQGRQYYGYTF,TGCGCCAGCAGCCAGGGGCGACAGTACTATGGCTACACCTTC
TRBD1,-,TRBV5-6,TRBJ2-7,CASSIDRGFGEQYF,TGTGCCAGCAGCATCGACAGGGGTTTCGGCGAGCAGTACTTC
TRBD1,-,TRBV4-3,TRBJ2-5,CASSQGWNRGEETQYF,TGCGCCAGCAGCCAAGGGTGGAACAGGGGAGAAGAGACCCAGTACTTC
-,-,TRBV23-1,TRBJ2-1,CASSPLGGNEQFF,TGCGCCAGCAGTCCCCTGGGAGGAAATGAGCAGTTCTTC
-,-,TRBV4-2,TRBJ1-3,CASSQPVLGDGNTIYF,TGTGCCAGCAGCCAACCCGTCCTGGGAGATGGAAACACCATATATTTT
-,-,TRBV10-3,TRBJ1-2,CAIMLEPNYGYTF,TGTGCCATCATGCTGGAGCCTAACTATGGCTACACCTTC
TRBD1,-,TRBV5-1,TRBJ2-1,CASEPGQAHNEQFF,TGCGCCAGCGAGCCGGGACAGGCCCACAATGAGCAGTTCTTC
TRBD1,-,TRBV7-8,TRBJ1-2,CASSSGTGGSYGYTF,TGTGCCAGCAGCTCCGGGACAGGCGGAAGCTATGGCTACACCTTC
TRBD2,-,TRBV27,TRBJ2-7,CASTWTSGSFYEQYF,TGTGCCAGCACCTGGACTAGCGGGAGTTTTTACGAGCAGTACTTC
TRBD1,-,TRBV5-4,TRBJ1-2,CASSGRQGSYYGYTF,TGTGCCAGCAGCGGGCGACAGGGGAGCTACTACGGCTACACCTTC
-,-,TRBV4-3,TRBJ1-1,CASSQDRGPTGTEAFF,TGCGCCAGCAGCCAAGATAGGGGCCCTACTGGCACTGAAGCTTTCTTT
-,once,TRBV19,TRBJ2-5,CASPKADGDQETQYF,TGTGCCAGCCCGAAAGCGGACGGAGACCAAGAGACCCAGTACTTC
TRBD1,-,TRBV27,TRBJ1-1,CASSRGRLSRTEAFF,TGTGCCAGCTCCAGGGGGCGCCTAAGTCGCACTGAAGCTTTCTTT
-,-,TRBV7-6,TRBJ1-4,CASSLQGTTNEKLFF,TGTGCCAGCAGCTTGCAGGGGACAACTAATGAAAAACTGTTTTTT
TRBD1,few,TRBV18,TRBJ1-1,CASSPLGQGLANTEAFF,TGTGCCAGCTCACCACTTGGACAGGGGTTGGCTAACACTGAAGCTTTCTTT
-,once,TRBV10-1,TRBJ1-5,CASRLGQGMQPQHF,TGCGCCAGCCGGTTAGGGCAGGGGATGCAGCCCCAGCATTTT
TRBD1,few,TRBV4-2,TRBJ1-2,CASSPSPRDRGDHGYTF,TGTGCCAGCAGCCCAAGCCCGCGGGACAGGGGAGACCATGGCTACACCTTC
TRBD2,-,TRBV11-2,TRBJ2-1,CASSPRTSGEQFF,TGTGCCAGCAGCCCCCGGACTAGCGGTGAGCAGTTCTTC
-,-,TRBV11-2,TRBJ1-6,CASSPTTDGLNSPLHF,TGTGCCAGCAGCCCTACAACCGACGGACTAAATTCACCCCTCCACTTT
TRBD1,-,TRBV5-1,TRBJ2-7,CASSSGQMYEQYF,TGCGCCAGCAGCTCGGGACAGATGTACGAGCAGTACTTC
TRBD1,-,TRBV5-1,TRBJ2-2,CASSLRTGGLLGELFF,TGCGCCAGCAGCTTGCGGACAGGGGGCCTCCTCGGGGAGCTGTTTTTT
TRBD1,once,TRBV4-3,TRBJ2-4,CASSQEPTGVGSQYF,TGCGCCAGCAGCCAAGAGCCGACAGGGGTTGGCAGTCAGTACTTC